These 29 T cell receptor beta chains were sequenced from one sample in a study of T cells after yellow fever vaccination. Each CDR3 protein gets one entry after TCRdb re-called the 5' RACE reads with MiXCR. The sample records a few hundred thousand distinct CDR3 sequences, 17% being singletons. The sample in question was PBMCs, obtained 5 days after the first yellow fever vaccination. These receptors all stem from a man younger than 30 who received the YFV17D yellow fever vaccine.

This clonotype has only a few counts. The chain employs TRBV10-3 and TRBJ1-1; no definite D call. Germline CDR1 is ENHRY and CDR2 is SYGVKD. This CDR3 region has 15 residues. V lost 0 bases, J lost 5 bases, and 13 bases lay in between. CDR3 bases: TGTGCCATCAGTGAGTCGGGAGGAGGAAAGACTGAAGCTTTCTTT. Translating gives CAISESGGGKTEAFF.

The chain recombines TRBV5-1 with TRBJ2-7; D might be TRBD1 (6 bases). The germline V gene encodes CDR1 SGHRS and CDR2 YFSETQ. The length of the CDR3 is 16 residues. Trimming removed 3 bases at V and 4 bases at J, with 20 bases between. CDR3 region: CASSSLTGTPFYEQYF. The CDR3 DNA is TGCGCCAGCAGCTCGCTCACCGGGACACCCTTTTACGAGCAGTACTTC. Combining the CDR3 with reference TRBV5-1 and TRBJ2-7 gives the whole variable domain KAGVTQTPRYLIKTRGQQVTLSCSPISGHRSVSWYQQTPGQGLQFLFEYFSETQRNKGNFPGRFSGRQFSNSRSEMNVSTLELGDSALYLCASSSLTGTPFYEQYFGPGTRLTVT.

This sequence joins TRBV5-5 and TRBJ1-2; D not resolved. This CDR3 is built from 14 residues. The germline gives CDR1 SGHKS, CDR2 YYEKEE (reference sequence). Deletions cut 0 bases from V and 1 base from J, with 7 bases between. The CDR3 is CASSLGAFNYGYTF. CDR3 coding DNA: TGTGCCAGCAGCTTGGGGGCGTTTAACTATGGCTACACCTTC.

This rearrangement joins TRBV15 to TRBJ1-1, with no clear D. This CDR3 comprises 15 residues. Deletions cut 2 bases from V and 7 bases from J, with 17 bases between. The V gene's germline CDR1 is LNHNV and CDR2 YYDKDF (reference sequence). This CDR3 reads CATSRPLGGRSEAFF. The CDR3 bases are TGTGCCACCAGCAGACCTCTCGGAGGGAGAAGTGAAGCTTTCTTT.

This clonotype was seen just once. This sequence joins TRBV27 and TRBJ2-7; D is unclear. V was clipped by 0 bases and J by 4 bases, with 10 bases between them. This CDR3 has 14 residues. Germline values: CDR1 MNHEY, CDR2 SMNVEV (reference sequence). CDR3 bases: TGTGCCAGCAGTTTATCGAGCCGTTCGTACGAGCAGTACTTC. Its translation is CASSLSSRSYEQYF.

This clonotype has a handful of counts. The chain joins TRBV7-9 to TRBJ2-3; 15 positions match TRBD2. The CDR3 contains 17 residues. With V trimmed by 5 bases and J by 3 bases, 6 bases remained unmatched. Germline V CDR1 and CDR2: SEHNR, FQNEAQ (reference sequence). This chain's CDR3 is CASSAGTSGGWTDTQYF. The CDR3 nucleotides read TGTGCCAGCAGCGCCGGGACTAGCGGGGGGTGGACAGATACGCAGTATTTT.

The chain recombines TRBV7-2 with TRBJ2-5; the match to TRBD1 covers 11 bases. The V gene end was trimmed by 2 bases and the J gene end by 5 bases; junction bases not matched to a gene: 4. This CDR3 is built from 15 residues. Germline V gene sequence: CDR1 SGHTA, CDR2 FQGNSA. This CDR3 reads CASSLWGTGGETQYF. CDR3 in DNA: TGTGCCAGCAGCTTATGGGGGACAGGGGGGGAGACCCAGTACTTC.

This clonotype was counted only a few times. The genes are TRBV12-3 or TRBV12-4 and TRBJ1-1; unclear D gene. Trimming shortened V by 1 base and J by 3 bases, and 9 bases separated the two germline ends. The CDR3 has 14 amino acids. In nucleotides, the CDR3 is TGTGCCAGCAGTTTAGAGCCCCCGTACACTGAAGCTTTCTTT. This sequence encodes CASSLEPPYTEAFF.

The table lists this clonotype with a few counts. V is TRBV27 and J is TRBJ2-7; D not certain. In germline, CDR1 is MNHEY, CDR2 SMNVEV (reference sequence). This CDR3 is built from 14 residues. Between the trimmed V and J ends, which lost 2 bases and 3 bases, there was a span of 11 bases. The chain's CDR3 is CASSLTYGIYEQYV. The CDR3 nucleotides read TGTGCCAGCAGTTTAACTTACGGAATCTACGAGCAGTACGTC.

The CDR3 DNA reads as TGTGCCACTCAGTACCAGTATGAGCAGTTCTTC. This gives the protein CATQYQYEQFF. The chain is built from TRBV24-1 and TRBJ2-1; D gene uncertain. Trimming stripped 10 bases from V and 8 bases from J, with 11 bases between. The germline CDR1 and CDR2 sequences are KGHDR and SFDVKD. The CDR3 runs 11 residues.

The chain employs TRBV5-1 and TRBJ1-6; D gene uncertain. Germline V gene sequence: CDR1 SGHRS, CDR2 YFSETQ. This CDR3 has 14 amino acids. The germline V and J ends were trimmed by 4 bases and 7 bases, with 12 bases remaining between them. DNA for the CDR3: TGCGCCAGCAGCATTGGTTCGGGAAATTCACCCCTCCACTTT. Its translation is CASSIGSGNSPLHF.

This clonotype was picked up many times. The chain is built from TRBV11-2 and TRBJ2-5; D call uncertain. Looked up from germline, CDR1 is SGHAT and CDR2 is FQNNGV. The V end was cut by 3 bases, the J end by 2 bases, with 13 bases between. The CDR3 is 15 residues long. The CDR3 reads CASSFDRVSQETQYF. The CDR3 nucleotides are TGTGCCAGCAGCTTTGATAGGGTATCTCAAGAGACCCAGTACTTC.

In its sample, this clonotype was seen a few times. The rearrangement joins TRBV19 to TRBJ2-4; 10 bases fit TRBD2. CDR3 length: 17 residues. The germline gives CDR1 LNHDA, CDR2 SQIVND (reference sequence). V lost 0 bases to trimming and J lost 0 bases; unmatched junction nucleotides: 2. CDR3 sequence: CASSIDSSGGAKNIQYF. CDR3 nucleotides: TGTGCCAGTAGTATAGACTCTAGCGGGGGAGCCAAAAACATTCAGTACTTC.

As to this clonotype: Because it lacks the conserved phenylalanine or tryptophan at the end, this CDR3 is likely a read error. This chain links TRBV12-3 or TRBV12-4 with TRBJ2-3; 7 positions match TRBD2. V dropped 8 bases and J dropped 3; count of bases not matched to a gene: 14. This CDR3 comprises 16 residues. CDR3 sequence: CASHPSWGGTTDTQYS. The CDR3 region has the DNA TGTGCCAGCCACCCGAGTTGGGGGGGAACGACAGATACGCAGTATTCT.

This chain joins TRBV21-1 and TRBJ1-2; the table calls TRBD1, which could not be checked here. TRBV21-1 is classified as a pseudogene. The CDR3 totals 14 residues. The CDR3 sequence: CASSKARGRYGYTF. The CDR3 DNA sequence: TGTGCCAGCAGCAAAGCCCGGGGTCGCTATGGCTACACCTTC.

The chain has TRBV7-2 and TRBJ2-7; the D is unclear. Trimming left V 4 bases short and J 1 base short, with 11 bases between. Germline V gene data show CDR1 as SGHTA and CDR2 as FQGNSA. The CDR3 has 14 residues. The CDR3 DNA sequence: TGTGCCAGCAGCTGGGTAGACGGGTCCTACGAGCAGTACTTC. This translates into CASSWVDGSYEQYF.

V is TRBV12-5 and J is TRBJ1-5; D perhaps matches TRBD1 (6 bases). The CDR3 is 15 residues long. The ends were cut back, 9 bases at V and 5 bases at J, with 20 bases in the middle. CDR1 and CDR2 (germline): LGHNT, FRNRAP. The CDR3 sequence: CASENGGRGDQPQHF. The CDR3 DNA reads TGTGCTAGCGAGAATGGGGGCCGAGGGGATCAGCCCCAGCATTTT.

The chain couples TRBV2 to TRBJ1-1; possible D gene TRBD1, 5 bases. V was clipped by 11 bases and J by 5 bases, with 12 bases between them. The CDR3 spans 11 residues. CDR1 is SNHLY, CDR2 FYNNEI, per germline. This CDR3 is CAVGRGTEAFF. Here the CDR3 DNA reads TGTGCCGTCGGGCGGGGGACTGAAGCTTTCTTT.

Only a few counts were recorded for this clonotype. V usage is TRBV9 and J usage is TRBJ2-2, with TRBD2 matching 13 bases. With V trimmed by 4 bases and J by 2 bases, 5 bases remained unmatched. The CDR3 has 17 amino acids. From germline, CDR1 is SGDLS and CDR2 YYNGEE. CDR3 protein: CASSSWTSGGNTGELFF. CDR3 DNA: TGTGCCAGCAGCTCGTGGACTAGCGGGGGAAACACCGGGGAGCTGTTTTTT.

This chain links TRBV6-2 or TRBV6-3 with TRBJ1-1; TRBD1 agrees at 9 bases. V dropped 8 bases and J dropped 5; count of bases not matched to a gene: 9. CDR3 length: 14 residues. Germline V lookup: CDR1 MNHEY, CDR2 SVGEGT. CDR3 bases: TGTGCCAGCGGATACGGGACAGGGATAACTGAAGCTTTCTTT. Protein product: CASGYGTGITEAFF.

This clonotype was counted between two and nine times. The V and J genes are TRBV6-2 or TRBV6-3 and TRBJ2-7, with D maybe TRBD2 (6 bases). Trimming removed 0 bases at V and 6 bases at J, with 18 bases between. This CDR3 region has 16 residues. Germline V CDR1 and CDR2: MNHEY, SVGEGT. The CDR3 nucleotides read TGTGCCAGCAGTTACTCCATGGAGGGGACGTATTCCGAGCAGTACTTC. Translation gives CASSYSMEGTYSEQYF.

The chain is built from TRBV5-4 and TRBJ2-1, with TRBD2 matching 16 bases. This CDR3 has 16 residues. V lost 3 bases and J lost 9; bases outside the gene matches: 6. Germline V gene data show CDR1 as SGHNT and CDR2 as YYREEE (reference sequence). This chain's CDR3 is CASSSGTSGGAGEQFF. The CDR3 DNA is TGTGCCAGCAGCTCCGGGACTAGCGGGGGGGCCGGTGAGCAGTTCTTC.

This clonotype has just a few counts. This chain uses TRBV30 with TRBJ2-7; D is tentatively TRBD1 or TRBD2 (6 bases each). CDR1 is GTSNPN and CDR2 is SVGIG in the germline V gene (reference sequence). V was trimmed by 2 bases and J by 4 bases, leaving 15 bases between them. The CDR3 extends over 14 amino acids. For the CDR3, the DNA is TGTGCCTGGAGTCGCCGACAGGACTATTACGAGCAGTACTTC. Its translation is CAWSRRQDYYEQYF. The full variable domain, completed using reference TRBV30 and TRBJ2-7, is SQTIHQWPATLVQPVGSPLSLECTVEGTSNPNLYWYRQAAGRGLQLLFYSVGIGQISSEVPQNLSASRPQDRQFILSSKKLLLSDSGFYLCAWSRRQDYYEQYFGPGTRLTVT.

This clonotype was counted ten times or more. This sequence joins TRBV29-1 and TRBJ2-3, with D perhaps being TRBD1 or TRBD2 (5 bases each). V was trimmed by 4 bases and J by 6 bases, leaving 14 bases between them. The CDR3 loop spans 13 amino acids. Per germline, CDR1 SQVTM and CDR2 ANQGSEA. CDR3 sequence reads: CSVGDGAGDTQYF. In nucleotides, the CDR3 is TGCAGCGTTGGGGACGGGGCAGGCGATACGCAGTATTTT.

The rearrangement links TRBV10-3 to TRBJ1-4, with D possibly matching TRBD1 (6 bases). The length of the CDR3 is 15 residues. Trimming removed 0 bases from V and 8 bases from J, with 13 bases in between. The germline V gene encodes CDR1 ENHRY and CDR2 SYGVKD. CDR3 region: CAISESTGAGEKLFF. CDR3 nucleotides: TGTGCCATCAGTGAGTCGACGGGGGCTGGAGAAAAACTGTTTTTT.

The table lists this clonotype with a count of one. The CDR3 DNA sequence: TGTGCCAGTAGCCCTAGACTAGCGGTCCCCAGGGAGACCCAGTACTTC. This translates into CASSPRLAVPRETQYF. J is TRBJ2-5 and V is TRBV19; 9 positions agree with TRBD2. In germline, CDR1 is LNHDA, CDR2 SQIVND (reference sequence). V trimming: 6 bases; J trimming: 5 bases; junction bases outside the gene matches: 13. The CDR3 runs 16 residues.

This clonotype was detected only a few times. The V and J genes are TRBV12-3 or TRBV12-4 and TRBJ2-4; TRBD1 matches 7 bases. The CDR3 contains 16 residues. Trimming cost V 6 bases and J 6 bases; bases outside gene matches: 14. CDR3 bases: TGTGCCAGCAGGGGGTATGGGACAGCTATGAGAAACATTCAGTACTTC. Its protein is CASRGYGTAMRNIQYF.

In regard to this clonotype: A junction boundary mismatches the germline segment, possibly from a read error. The chain carries TRBV20-1 and TRBJ2-3; 7 nucleotides agree with TRBD1. Germline V gene data show CDR1 as DFQATT and CDR2 as SNEGSKA (reference sequence). The CDR3 spans 14 residues. The CDR3 reads CSARVTARTGTQYF. The DNA for the CDR3 is TGCAGTGCTAGAGTGACGGCCCGGACAGGTACGCAGTATTTT.

This rearrangement joins TRBV7-9 to TRBJ1-1; a possible D gene is TRBD1 (6 bases). Germline CDR1 reads SEHNR; CDR2 reads FQNEAQ (reference sequence). The V gene lost 5 bases and the J gene lost 3 bases, with 16 bases spanning the gap. The CDR3 runs 15 residues. The CDR3 DNA sequence: TGTGCCAGCAGCGTCAGGGGAGTGGGGGACACTGAAGCTTTCTTT. This encodes CASSVRGVGDTEAFF.